This T cell receptor (beta chain) came from a study of cytomegalovirus exposure and HLA in healthy donors. The PCR contained 60 Vbeta and 13 Jbeta primers. The assay was immunoSEQ multiplex PCR, and TCRdb's table has in-frame clones only and misses some. The table shows some 140,000 clones, with approximately 73% occurring only once. Details on this clone: Its cognate antigen is unknown.

Study-level points and caveats: Diagnosis of cytomegalovirus status made by the classifier reportedly showed high specificity and sensitivity. The HLA-A and HLA-B alleles of most subjects were reportedly predicted accurately from TCR beta sequences. In a later analysis, TCR beta V- and J-gene trimming showed a link to a missense DCLRE1C variant.

The sequence came from a woman between 35 and 50 years old in good health and CMV-seronegative. The sample was PBMCs.

CDR3 nucleotide sequence: TGCAGTGCTCCACAGGGGGCCGGCTACACCTTC. Protein: CSAPQGAGYTF. The genes are TRBV20-1 and TRBJ1-2, with TRBD1 matching over 9 bases. This CDR3 spans 11 amino acids. The germline V gene has CDR1 DFQATT and CDR2 SNEGSKA (reference sequence). J was trimmed by 8 bases and V by 5 bases; bases with no gene match: 3.